This passage covers 22 T cell receptor beta chains from one sample sequenced in a study of patients and donors after allogeneic stem cell transplantation. TCRdb processed the RT-PCR reads anew with MiXCR; each CDR3 protein has one entry. Here the sample spans 920,000 or so distinct CDR3 sequences, roughly 17% being singletons. The material sequenced was blood, either unsorted or a sorted T cell fraction (not recorded which). Receptor source: a human donor who was either an allogeneic HSCT recipient or a stem cell or donor lymphocyte infusion donor (not recorded which). It is not recorded whose cells these are; they may come from a transplant donor.

This clonotype appeared many times. The genes are TRBV10-3 and TRBJ2-1; 7 positions agree with TRBD1. Germline CDR1 reads ENHRY; CDR2 reads SYGVKD. V trimming: 4 bases; J trimming: 2 bases; junction bases outside the gene matches: 5. This CDR3 has 15 residues. The CDR3 nucleotides read TGTGCCATCAGTGGGGGTCAGGGGGCCTACAATGAGCAGTTCTTC. The encoded protein is CAISGGQGAYNEQFF.

The rearrangement uses TRBV25-1 and TRBJ1-2, with 12 bases aligning to TRBD1. The germline V gene has CDR1 MGHDK and CDR2 SYGVNS. This CDR3 contains 16 residues. V lost 5 bases, J lost 7 bases, and 11 bases stayed unmatched. The chain's CDR3 is CASSPQEGQGALGYTF. The CDR3 DNA sequence: TGTGCCAGCAGTCCACAGGAGGGACAGGGGGCGCTTGGCTACACCTTC.

This clonotype was seen more than once but under ten times. This rearrangement joins TRBV2 to TRBJ2-7; D is ambiguous. Germline CDR1 SNHLY, CDR2 FYNNEI. The CDR3 has 14 amino acids. The ends were cut back, 3 bases at V and 5 bases at J, with 14 bases in the middle. The CDR3 loop reads CASSDWLELNEQYF. The CDR3 DNA is TGTGCCAGCAGTGATTGGCTAGAACTCAACGAGCAGTACTTC. Using reference TRBV2 and TRBJ2-7 for the parts outside the CDR3, the full variable domain is EPEVTQTPSHQVTQMGQEVILRCVPISNHLYFYWYRQILGQKVEFLVSFYNNEISEKSEIFDDQFSVERPDGSNFTLKIRSTKLEDSAMYFCASSDWLELNEQYFGPGTRLTVT.

Only a few counts were recorded for this clonotype. The rearrangement links TRBV24-1 to TRBJ2-7; 9 nucleotides align to TRBD2. CDR3 length: 13 residues. Per germline, CDR1 KGHDR and CDR2 SFDVKD. Trimming removed 5 bases from V and 3 bases from J; junction bases left unmatched: 1. The CDR3 nucleotides read TGTGCCACCAGTGCGACTAGCGGCTACGAGCAGTACTTC. Translation: CATSATSGYEQYF.

This clonotype was found once. The V call is TRBV6-1, the J call TRBJ1-2; 9 bases are a match to TRBD1. V lost 7 bases and J lost 6; bases outside the gene matches: 9. CDR1 is MNHNS, CDR2 SASEGT, per germline. The CDR3 extends over 14 amino acids. The CDR3 reads CASIRQGGSDGYTF. CDR3 DNA sequence: TGTGCCAGCATTCGACAGGGGGGATCGGATGGCTACACCTTC.

The table lists this clonotype with many counts. V and J are TRBV20-1 and TRBJ2-3, with a weak D call TRBD2 (6 bases). The CDR3 is made up of 14 amino acids. V shed 5 bases and J shed 4 bases, with 16 bases lying between them. Germline V gene data show CDR1 as DFQATT and CDR2 as SNEGSKA (reference sequence). This CDR3 reads CSARLPGGADTQYF. CDR3 nucleotide sequence: TGCAGTGCTCGACTCCCCGGGGGAGCAGATACGCAGTATTTT.

The table lists this clonotype with a few counts. J is TRBJ2-7 and V is TRBV13; 8 positions agree with TRBD1. V shed 2 bases and J 6 bases; nucleotides not matched to a gene: 3. The germline V gene has CDR1 PRHDT and CDR2 FYEKMQ (reference sequence). The CDR3 extends over 13 amino acids. The CDR3 nucleotides read TGTGCCAGCAGCTTAAGACAGGGGAGCGAGCAGTACTTC. This sequence encodes CASSLRQGSEQYF. The full variable domain, rest sourced from reference TRBV13 and TRBJ2-7, is AAGVIQSPRHLIKEKRETATLKCYPIPRHDTVYWYQQGPGQDPQFLISFYEKMQSDKGSIPDRFSAQQFSDYHSELNMSSLELGDSALYFCASSLRQGSEQYFGPGTRLTVT.

Concerning this clonotype: It is unclear where the CDR3 begins or ends on the DNA, so no DNA is shown, and the CDR3 is as TCRdb lists it. The chain carries TRBV20-1 and TRBJ2-3; TRBD1, the table's D call, lacks a check against the DNA. Germline-derived CDR1 and CDR2 are DFQATT and SNEGSKA (reference sequence). 15 amino acids form the CDR3, both terminal residues included. CDR3 in amino acids: CSASSVRGGTDTQYF.

This clonotype has a count of ten or more. The rearrangement links TRBV5-1 to TRBJ2-5, with 8 bases identical to TRBD1. The germline V gene encodes CDR1 SGHRS and CDR2 YFSETQ. Unmatched junction bases numbered 3, after V lost 0 bases and J lost 5 bases. The CDR3 contains 14 residues. CDR3 amino acids: CASSLEGQVETQYF. CDR3 nucleotide sequence: TGCGCCAGCAGCTTGGAGGGACAGGTGGAGACCCAGTACTTC.

The rearrangement links TRBV6-1 to TRBJ2-7; TRBD1 aligns across 9 bases. CDR1 and CDR2 (germline): MNHNS, SASEGT. The CDR3 sequence is 15 residues long. The J segment lost 5 bases and the V segment lost 3 bases, leaving 8 bases of the junction unmatched. CDR3 in DNA: TGTGCCAGCAGTGAGGGACAGGGACACAACCACGAGCAGTACTTC. Its protein is CASSEGQGHNHEQYF.

This clonotype came up a few times. V and J are TRBV20-1 and TRBJ2-4; D perhaps matches TRBD2 (5 bases). The CDR3 contains 12 residues. Germline V lookup: CDR1 DFQATT, CDR2 SNEGSKA (reference sequence). Deletions cut 5 bases from V and 5 bases from J, with 10 bases between. In DNA, the CDR3 is TGCAGTGCTTGGACGAGGGAAAACATTCAGTACTTC. Its translation is CSAWTRENIQYF.

This clonotype was seen more than once but under ten times. The chain couples TRBV6-1 to TRBJ1-5, with TRBD1 identical over 9 bases. V shed 6 bases, J shed 5 bases, and the junction held 8 bases outside the gene matches. Germline loops: CDR1 MNHNS, CDR2 SASEGT. The CDR3 runs to 15 residues. In DNA, the CDR3 is TGTGCCAGCAGCATCACAGGGGGCACCTATCAGCCCCAGCATTTT. It translates to CASSITGGTYQPQHF.

The J gene is TRBJ2-5, the V gene TRBV7-8; 12 positions agree with TRBD2. Germline-derived CDR1 and CDR2 are SGHVS and FQNEAQ. The CDR3 covers 18 residues. The J segment lost 0 bases and the V segment lost 6 bases, leaving 11 bases of the junction unmatched. The CDR3 nucleotides are TGTGCCAGCAGTTCCCTTACACTAGCGGGGGGCCACCAAGAGACCCAGTACTTC. Protein sequence: CASSSLTLAGGHQETQYF. Using reference TRBV7-8 and TRBJ2-5 for the parts outside the CDR3, the full variable domain is GAGVSQSPRYKVAKRGQDVALRCDPISGHVSLFWYQQALGQGPEFLTYFQNEAQLDKSGLPSDRFFAERPEGSVSTLKIQRTQQEDSAVYLCASSSLTLAGGHQETQYFGPGTRLLVL.

The rearrangement links TRBV3-1 to TRBJ2-1, with 9 nucleotides matching TRBD2. Germline V gene sequence: CDR1 LGHDT, CDR2 YNNKEL (reference sequence). The CDR3 covers 15 residues. J gave up 5 bases and V 3 bases, and 5 bases lay outside the gene matches. This CDR3 is CASSQSGLANNEQFF. As DNA, the CDR3 is TGTGCCAGCAGCCAGTCGGGACTAGCAAACAATGAGCAGTTCTTC.

This clonotype has a count of ten or more. This sequence joins TRBV29-1 and TRBJ2-1; D call uncertain. This CDR3 has 10 residues. The V and J ends lost 3 bases and 7 bases respectively, with 4 bases between them. CDR1 is SQVTM and CDR2 is ANQGSEA in the germline V gene. The CDR3 here is CSVDPNEQFF. DNA for the CDR3: TGCAGCGTTGACCCGAATGAGCAGTTCTTC.

The rearrangement links TRBV30 to TRBJ1-2; possible D gene TRBD1, 6 bases. CDR1 and CDR2 from the germline V gene are GTSNPN and SVGIG (reference sequence). V lost 4 bases and J 0 bases, leaving 15 bases between the germline ends. The CDR3 loop spans 15 amino acids. This CDR3 reads CAWTGQFTTNYGYTF. Here the CDR3 DNA reads TGTGCCTGGACAGGACAGTTTACGACTAACTATGGCTACACCTTC.

This rearrangement joins TRBV18 to TRBJ2-2, with a tentative D call TRBD2 (6 bases). Germline CDR1 is KGHSH and CDR2 is LQKENI. This CDR3 contains 15 residues. Trimming removed 3 bases from V and 5 bases from J, with 13 bases in between. DNA of the CDR3: TGTGCCAGCTCACCCCCCGGGACTCGTACCGGGGAGCTGTTTTTT. It codes for CASSPPGTRTGELFF.

This clonotype was detected only a few times. The chain's CDR3 is CATRDGSGGYNEQFF. The CDR3 DNA reads TGTGCCACCAGAGATGGTAGCGGGGGGTACAATGAGCAGTTCTTC. The chain couples TRBV24-1 to TRBJ2-1; 10 bases fit TRBD2. Germline trimming cut 7 bases from V and 4 bases from J; bases unmatched to any gene: 6. The CDR3 totals 15 residues. Per germline, CDR1 KGHDR and CDR2 SFDVKD.

The V call is TRBV20-1, the J call TRBJ1-6, with TRBD1 as a possible D gene (5 bases). CDR3 size: 14 residues. Trimming removed 5 bases from V and 5 bases from J, with 13 bases in between. Looked up from germline, CDR1 is DFQATT and CDR2 is SNEGSKA (reference sequence). The CDR3 loop reads CSAPGLAHNSPLHF. Written as DNA, the CDR3 is TGCAGTGCTCCGGGGCTCGCACATAATTCACCCCTCCACTTT.

This clonotype was seen a handful of times. The V gene is TRBV10-3, the J gene TRBJ2-2, with 9 bases fitting TRBD2. This CDR3 comprises 16 residues. Germline V gene sequence: CDR1 ENHRY, CDR2 SYGVKD. J lost 4 bases, V lost 0 bases, and 3 bases had no gene match. The CDR3 DNA sequence: TGTGCCATCAGTGAGTCGAGAGCGGGGGGCACCGGGGAGCTGTTTTTT. This sequence encodes CAISESRAGGTGELFF.

This clonotype came up a few times. This chain joins TRBV10-3 and TRBJ1-4; unclear D gene. The CDR3 length is 14 residues. Germline CDR1 and CDR2: ENHRY and SYGVKD. Trimming cost V 10 bases and J 8 bases, with 20 bases left between them. CDR3 amino acids: CATQQGSGVEKLFF. CDR3 coding DNA: TGTGCCACCCAGCAAGGCTCGGGTGTCGAAAAACTGTTTTTT.

The V gene is TRBV27, the J gene TRBJ1-2; no clear D. CDR1 is MNHEY and CDR2 is SMNVEV in the germline V gene (reference sequence). CDR3 length: 13 residues. The ends were cut back, 3 bases at V and 10 bases at J, with 15 bases in the middle. CDR3 protein: CASSLERGRYYTF. The CDR3 DNA sequence: TGTGCCAGCAGTTTGGAACGGGGAAGGTACTACACCTTC.